This is a list of T cell receptor beta chains from one sample in a study of blood T cell repertoires in COVID-19. Repertoires were generated with immunoSEQ multiplex PCR, while TCRdb's copy carries only in-frame clones and drops some. Of about 45,000 clones listed, more than 80% were seen once; the top ten hold around 8%. Input material: peripheral blood. These receptors all come from an older man in a cohort sampled during active COVID-19. Both conserved end residues are part of each CDR3. Each record gives: J gene, clone size, D gene, V gene, CDR3 DNA, CDR3 protein. The D gene is left open where the match is weak. Some rows have no size entry. The others give once, few or many, or a class for an expanded clone.

TRBJ2-1,NA,TRBD1,TRBV7-9,TGTGCCAGCAGCTCCCCCTCGGGACAGAGCTCCTACAATGAGCAGTTCTTC,CASSSPSGQSSYNEQFF
TRBJ2-7,NA,TRBD1,TRBV5-1,TGCGCCAGCAGCTTAGGGGACAGGGACTTTTACGAGCAGTACTTC,CASSLGDRDFYEQYF
TRBJ2-2,NA,TRBD2,TRBV24-1,TGTGCCAGTGGGGGGGGCACCGGGGAGCTGTTTTTT,CASGGGTGELFF
TRBJ1-2,NA,NA,TRBV28,TGTGCCAGCAGTATCCAGGGGATAGGCTATGGCTACACCTTC,CASSIQGIGYGYTF
TRBJ2-3,NA,TRBD2,TRBV6-5,TGTGCCAGCAATCGACTAGCGGGGGGGCTTGATACGCAGTATTTT,CASNRLAGGLDTQYF
TRBJ1-2,NA,NA,TRBV7-9,TGTGCCAGCAGCTTTAGAGGGGAGGAAGGTGGCTACACCTTC,CASSFRGEEGGYTF
TRBJ1-6,NA,NA,TRBV10-3,TGTGCCATCAGTGAGGGGGGGGGCGGTTCACCCCTCCACTTT,CAISEGGGGSPLHF
TRBJ2-1,NA,TRBD2,TRBV4-1,TGCGCCAGCAGCCAAGAAACTAGCGGGAGAGTTCGGCAGTTCTTC,CASSQETSGRVRQFF
TRBJ2-3,NA,NA,TRBV4-1,TGCGCCAGCAGCCAAGGTCCCGCGCAGGGGTACACAGATACGCAGTATTTT,CASSQGPAQGYTDTQYF
TRBJ2-7,NA,TRBD1,TRBV5-1,TGCGCCAGCAGCTTGGGTCCAGCGACAGGGGCGAGCTCCTACGAGCAGTACTTC,CASSLGPATGASSYEQYF
TRBJ1-6,once,NA,TRBV6-5,TGTGCCAGCAGCCGTGACAGGCCCTTGGATTCACCCCTCCACTTT,CASSRDRPLDSPLHF
TRBJ1-1,few,TRBD1,TRBV25-1,TGTGCCAGCAGTGAAGAAGGGGGCGTCATGAACACTGAAGCTTTCTTT,CASSEEGGVMNTEAFF
TRBJ1-2,NA,TRBD1,TRBV7-9,TGTGCCAGCAGCTTATTAAAGGCAGGGGGCGGAGTAGGTGGCTACACCTTC,CASSLLKAGGGVGGYTF
TRBJ1-2,few,TRBD1,TRBV6-2/TRBV6-3,TGTGCCAGCAGTTACCGGACAGGGGGCAATGCTAACTATGGCTACACCTTC,CASSYRTGGNANYGYTF
TRBJ1-4,NA,NA,TRBV5-1,TGCGCCAGCAGCTCAGATGCAACTAATGAAAAACTGTTTTTT,CASSSDATNEKLFF
TRBJ2-5,NA,TRBD1,TRBV5-4,TGTGCCAGCAGCTCGGGACAGGGTTATCAAGAGACCCAGTACTTC,CASSSGQGYQETQYF
TRBJ2-7,once,TRBD2,TRBV15,TGTGCCACCAGCAGAGAGACTAGCGGACCATACGAGCAGTACTTC,CATSRETSGPYEQYF
TRBJ2-5,NA,TRBD2,TRBV7-2,TGTGCCAGCAGCTTAGCCGGGACTACGCAAGAGACCCAGTACTTC,CASSLAGTTQETQYF
TRBJ1-5,NA,NA,TRBV3-1/TRBV3-2,TGTGCCAGCAGCCCCGCCGGACAGTTCAATCAGCCCCAGCATTTT,CASSPAGQFNQPQHF
TRBJ2-4,NA,NA,TRBV7-2,TGTGCCAGCAGCCCCGGACTAGCCAAAAACATTCAGTACTTC,CASSPGLAKNIQYF
TRBJ1-2,NA,TRBD1,TRBV28,TGTGCCGCGATCCGGGACAGGGGGCATGGCTACACCTTC,CAAIRDRGHGYTF
TRBJ1-4,once,NA,TRBV5-4,TGTGCCAGCAGCGACGACCGGGGTCGGAAACTGTTTTTT,CASSDDRGRKLFF
TRBJ1-1,NA,NA,TRBV5-6,TGTGCCAGCAGCAGATACGAGTATGAAGCTTTCTTT,CASSRYEYEAFF
TRBJ2-2,NA,TRBD2,TRBV9,TGTGCCAGCAGCGTAGCCAGCGGGGCCTCTGGCACCGGGGAGCTGTTTTTT,CASSVASGASGTGELFF
TRBJ2-5,NA,TRBD2,TRBV7-9,TGTGCCAGCAGCCCCGGGGGGGCCCGGGAGACCCAGTACTTC,CASSPGGARETQYF
TRBJ1-1,once,NA,TRBV11-1,TGTGCCAGCAGCTTAGGGGCTCTGAACACTGAAGCTTTCTTT,CASSLGALNTEAFF
TRBJ1-4,NA,NA,TRBV5-1,TGCGCCAGCAGCTCGCAGGGTAATGAAAAACTGTTTTTT,CASSSQGNEKLFF
TRBJ1-1,NA,NA,TRBV7-8,TGTGCCAGCAGCTTAGGGGGCGTCTCTGAAGCTTTCTTT,CASSLGGVSEAFF
TRBJ2-1,NA,NA,TRBV7-9,TGTGCCAGCAGATACAACCGGGGTGGGCGCGAGCAGTTCTTC,CASRYNRGGREQFF
TRBJ1-2,once,NA,TRBV28,TGTGCCAGCACGGGTGGTGCCAAGATTTACTATGGCTACACCTTC,CASTGGAKIYYGYTF
TRBJ2-7,NA,NA,TRBV7-9,TGTGCCAGCACCGTTTTTGGGGAGCACGAGCAGTACTTC,CASTVFGEHEQYF
TRBJ2-7,NA,TRBD1,TRBV6-1,TGTGCCAGCAGTGCCGCGCCGGGACAGGGGGCCGGGGCCTACGAGCAGTACTTC,CASSAAPGQGAGAYEQYF
TRBJ1-1,once,NA,TRBV28,TGTGCCAGCAGTTTATTAGGGGCAAACACTGAAGCTTTCTTT,CASSLLGANTEAFF
TRBJ2-1,NA,TRBD1,TRBV7-2,TGTGCCAGCAGCCGGGCGGGACAGGGGAGTAATGAGCAGTTCTTC,CASSRAGQGSNEQFF
TRBJ2-2,NA,NA,TRBV5-4,TGTGCCAGCACCAATCCCGGGACACAGTCCACCGGGGAGCTGTTTTTT,CASTNPGTQSTGELFF
TRBJ2-1,few,NA,TRBV7-2,TGTGCCAGCAGTCAAGTAAGCGGAAATGAGCAGTTCTTC,CASSQVSGNEQFF
TRBJ2-5,NA,TRBD1,TRBV9,TGTGCCAGCAGCGTAGACAGGGGTAAGACCCAGTACTTC,CASSVDRGKTQYF
TRBJ1-1,NA,NA,TRBV18,TGTGCCAGCTCACCAGAAGGTCGTCTAGGGGTAGGGAATGAAGCTTTCTTT,CASSPEGRLGVGNEAFF
TRBJ1-1,once,TRBD1,TRBV9,TGTGCCAGCAGCCCTCGAAGGGACAGGTTGAACACTGAAGCTTTCTTT,CASSPRRDRLNTEAFF
TRBJ1-3,NA,TRBD1,TRBV9,TGTGCCAGCAGCGGTGGGACAGTCTCTGGAAACACCATATATTTT,CASSGGTVSGNTIYF
TRBJ1-1,NA,NA,TRBV28,TGTGCCAGCAGTACGCGGACACGGAGGAACACTGAAGCTTTCTTT,CASSTRTRRNTEAFF
TRBJ1-2,NA,TRBD1,TRBV6-5,TGTGCCAGCAGTTTAGCCTCGACAGGGTTGAACTATGGCTACACCTTC,CASSLASTGLNYGYTF
TRBJ2-5,NA,NA,TRBV30,TGTGCCTGGAGTGTTGGGGTCACAGGGACCCAGTACTTC,CAWSVGVTGTQYF
TRBJ2-7,NA,TRBD1,TRBV29-1,TGCAGCGTTGAATTAACGACAGGGACCTACGAGCAGTACTTC,CSVELTTGTYEQYF
TRBJ2-7,NA,NA,TRBV27,TGTGCCAGCAGTTCAAGGAGGGATGGCGACGAGCAGTACTTC,CASSSRRDGDEQYF
TRBJ1-1,NA,TRBD1,TRBV7-2,TGTGCCAGCAGCAGATCGGGGACAGTGAACACTGAAGCTTTCTTT,CASSRSGTVNTEAFF
TRBJ2-5,once,TRBD2,TRBV19,TGTGCCAGTAGCCCCACTAGCGGGAGCGGAAAGACCCAGTACTTC,CASSPTSGSGKTQYF
TRBJ2-3,medium-sized,TRBD1,TRBV7-9,TGTGCCAGCAGCCGACGGGACAGGGGGCTCACAGATACGCAGTATTTT,CASSRRDRGLTDTQYF